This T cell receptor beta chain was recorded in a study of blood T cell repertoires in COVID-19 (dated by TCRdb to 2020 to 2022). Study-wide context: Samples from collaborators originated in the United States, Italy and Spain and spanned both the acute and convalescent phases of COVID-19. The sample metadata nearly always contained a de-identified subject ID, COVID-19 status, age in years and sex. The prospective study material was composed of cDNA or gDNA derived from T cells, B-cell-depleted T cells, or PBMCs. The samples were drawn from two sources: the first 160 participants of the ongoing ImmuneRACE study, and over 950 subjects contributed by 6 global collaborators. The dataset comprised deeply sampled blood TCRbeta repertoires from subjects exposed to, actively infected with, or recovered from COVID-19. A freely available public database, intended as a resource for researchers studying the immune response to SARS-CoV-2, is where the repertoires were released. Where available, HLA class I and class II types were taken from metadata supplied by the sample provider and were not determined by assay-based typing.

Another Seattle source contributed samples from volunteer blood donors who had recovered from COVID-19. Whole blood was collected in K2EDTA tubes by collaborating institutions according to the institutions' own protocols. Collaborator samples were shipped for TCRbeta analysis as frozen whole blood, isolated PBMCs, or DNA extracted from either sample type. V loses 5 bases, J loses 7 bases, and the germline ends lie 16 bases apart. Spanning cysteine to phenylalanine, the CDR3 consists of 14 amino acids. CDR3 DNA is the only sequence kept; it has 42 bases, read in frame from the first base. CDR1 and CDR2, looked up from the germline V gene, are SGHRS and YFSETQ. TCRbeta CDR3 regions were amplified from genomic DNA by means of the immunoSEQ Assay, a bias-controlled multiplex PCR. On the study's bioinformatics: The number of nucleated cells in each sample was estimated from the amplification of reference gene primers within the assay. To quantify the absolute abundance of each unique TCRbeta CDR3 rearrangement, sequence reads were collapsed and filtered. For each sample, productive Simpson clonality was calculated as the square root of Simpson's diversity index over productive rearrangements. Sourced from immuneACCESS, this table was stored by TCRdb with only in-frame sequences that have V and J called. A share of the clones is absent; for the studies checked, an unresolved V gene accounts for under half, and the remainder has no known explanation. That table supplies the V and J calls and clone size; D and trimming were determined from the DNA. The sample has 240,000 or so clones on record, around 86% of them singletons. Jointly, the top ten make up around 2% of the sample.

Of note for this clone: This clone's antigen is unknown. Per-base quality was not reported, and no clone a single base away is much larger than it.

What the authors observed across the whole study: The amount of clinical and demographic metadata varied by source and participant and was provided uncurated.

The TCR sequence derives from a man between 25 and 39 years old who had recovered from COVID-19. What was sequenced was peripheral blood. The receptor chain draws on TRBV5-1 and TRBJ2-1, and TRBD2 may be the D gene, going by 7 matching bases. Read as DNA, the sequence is TGCGCCAGCAGAAGAGGGGGGGAGAGGAATGAGCAGTTCTTC. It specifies CASRRGGERNEQFF.